Each of the 8 T cell receptor beta chains below was sequenced from the same sample in a study of blood T cell repertoires in COVID-19. Libraries were prepared by immunoSEQ multiplex PCR; TCRdb keeps only in-frame clonotypes and omits some of them. The data contain fewer than 250,000 clones, roughly 89% of them singletons. Sequencing was done on a sample of PBMCs or T cells enriched from blood (not recorded which). The receptors come from a woman in her twenties or thirties with acute COVID-19.

V usage is TRBV7-9 and J usage is TRBJ1-2; no clear D gene. The CDR3 consists of 14 residues. Between the trimmed V and J ends, which lost 4 bases and 4 bases, there was a span of 13 bases. Germline V lookup: CDR1 SEHNR, CDR2 FQNEAQ (reference sequence). The CDR3 nucleotides read TGTGCCAGCAGCTCCGGCCGGGGAGGCTATGGCTACACCTTC. It is translated as CASSSGRGGYGYTF.

The V gene is TRBV12-5, the J gene TRBJ2-7, with 7 bases lining up with TRBD2. The CDR3 is made up of 16 amino acids. Germline-derived CDR1 and CDR2 are LGHNT and FRNRAP. The ends lost 0 bases at V and 0 bases at J; junction bases unmatched: 5. The CDR3 sequence: CASGLVLSGASYEQYF. CDR3 sequence (DNA): TGTGCTAGTGGTTTGGTACTAAGCGGGGCCTCCTACGAGCAGTACTTC.

The J gene is TRBJ1-2, the V gene TRBV12-3 or TRBV12-4; D is ambiguous. The CDR3 is 10 amino acids. V lost 3 bases, J lost 7 bases, and 3 bases lay in between. CDR3 nucleotide sequence: TGTGCCAGCAGTTTCCGTGGCTACACCTTC. It codes for CASSFRGYTF.

The V call is TRBV6-5, the J call TRBJ1-2, with D tentatively TRBD1 (5 bases). Germline CDR1 and CDR2: MNHEY and SVGAGI. The CDR3 is 15 amino acids. Trimming left V 0 bases short and J 4 bases short, with 12 bases between. CDR3 DNA: TGTGCCAGCAGTTACTCGCAGGGTTTAGGCTATGGCTACACCTTC. Its protein is CASSYSQGLGYGYTF.

The chain recombines TRBV7-9 with TRBJ1-5, with D uncertain. V lost 4 bases and J lost 3, with 4 bases in between. The CDR3 totals 12 residues. Germline V gene lookup returns CDR1 SEHNR and CDR2 FQNEAQ (reference sequence). The CDR3 region has the DNA TGTGCCAGCAGCTCCGTCAATCAGCCCCAGCATTTT. Translation: CASSSVNQPQHF.

The chain employs TRBV5-6 and TRBJ2-1; a possible D gene is TRBD1 (5 bases). The CDR3 runs to 14 residues. Germline V gives CDR1 SGHDT, CDR2 YYEEEE. V gave up 0 bases and J gave up 6 bases, with 10 bases separating them. The CDR3 spells CASSLVGVTNEQFF. CDR3 nucleotides: TGTGCCAGCAGCTTGGTAGGGGTCACCAATGAGCAGTTCTTC.

The genes are TRBV7-2 and TRBJ1-1, with D unresolved. The CDR3 totals 11 residues. V lost 2 bases and J lost 7, with 5 bases in between. Germline V gene data show CDR1 as SGHTA and CDR2 as FQGNSA. CDR3 region: CASSLNNEAFF. The CDR3 coding sequence is TGTGCCAGCAGCTTAAATAATGAAGCTTTCTTT.

CDR3 sequence (DNA): TGCGCCAGCAGCTTGCGTGGGGGACACTACGAGCAGTACTTC. The encoded protein is CASSLRGGHYEQYF. This chain joins TRBV5-1 and TRBJ2-7; D might be TRBD1 (6 bases). The CDR3 runs 14 residues. The germline V gene encodes CDR1 SGHRS and CDR2 YFSETQ. V was trimmed by 1 base and J by 3 bases, leaving 11 bases between them.